This T cell receptor beta chain was sequenced for a study of vaccination and CD4 T cells after COVID-19 (dated by TCRdb to between 2021 and 2022). Concerning the study at large: Every convalescent patient had a positive nasal swab PCR test for SARS-CoV-2, with mild disease in 9 or 10 patients and severe disease in one. Post-COVID blood samples were collected from convalescent patients a median of approximately 100 days after diagnosis, with a range of roughly 35 to 161 days. The cultures were stimulated with overlapping spike peptide pools from SARS-CoV-2 and from the common cold coronaviruses HCoV-NL63, HCoV-OC43 and HCoV-229E. The time from the second vaccine dose to post-vaccine blood sampling had a median of roughly 77 days and ranged from about 14 to 250 days. Participants received two doses of either the Pfizer-BioNTech BNT162b2 vaccine (n=8) or the Moderna mRNA-1273 vaccine (n=2). The convalescent cohort comprised six males and four females, including two Hispanic individuals, seven Caucasians, two Asians and one multiracial person. In over 8 COVID-19 convalescent patients and a few infection-naive healthy vaccine recipients, researchers compared the spike-specific CD4+ TCR repertoire from before mRNA vaccination with the repertoire from after. In control cultures, a CEFX viral epitope pool was used as positive control, an HIV-1 Nef peptide pool was used as negative control, or no peptide was added. General findings and caveats noted by the study authors: The median count of SARS-CoV-2-reactive clonotypes went up from 20 to 25 after infection to a few dozen after vaccination, although the change was not significant. Relatively few convalescent patients were included in the study, and early timepoints after natural infection were not analyzed. Among convalescent patients, a median about 86% of the SARS-CoV-2-reactive clones seen after vaccination appeared only after vaccination, which suggests priming specific to the vaccine. Nearly all vaccine-specific clones in convalescent patients (304 of 307) were mono-reactive for SARS-CoV-2 spike rather than cross-reactive with common cold coronaviruses.

The method behind the library was PCR. DNA from cultured CD4+ T cells was subjected to TCR sequencing with the Oncomine TCR Beta short-read assay at the Johns Hopkins FTIC core. The QIAamp micro DNA kit was used to extract genomic DNA from the cultured CD4+ T cells. Oncomine TCR Beta libraries made from cultured CD4+ T cells were pooled using unique dual indexes and sequenced on an Illumina iSeq 100. Concerning the study's data processing: Non-productive sequences were removed, and CDR3s that did not start with C, did not end with F or W, or were shorter than 7 amino acids were discarded. Antigen-specific clonotypes were identified using the MANAFEST web application through comparison of peptide-stimulated wells with reference and other culture wells. To be called positive, a clone needed an FDR below 0.05, an odds ratio above 5, and a productive frequency above 0.1% in at least two of three replicate wells. Cross-reactive clonotypes were defined as significantly expanded in both SARS-CoV-2 spike wells and at least one common cold coronavirus spike condition. Levenshtein distances (stringdist) and unrooted phylogenetic trees (ape) in R version 3.6.1 were used to assess CDR3 homology. In-frame beta chains were kept once TCRdb had trimmed the public reads at Q25 with fastp and called clones with MiXCR. Every entry covers one CDR3 protein and lists the most common genes and DNA from its rows. The V and J calls follow TCRdb's processing rather than the paper's. The sample table lists fewer than 9,000 distinct CDR3 sequences, approximately 51% of them with a count of one. Clones ranked in the top ten supply approximately 40% of the sample.

As for this clonotype: It has no known antigen specificity. No base-level quality is on record; no much larger clone is a single base apart.

The sample's treatment or condition label, decoded: roughly 10-day PBMC culture with coronavirus spike peptide pools or control peptides (ViraFEST assay). The study used the ViraFEST assay, which expanded antigen-specific T cells with peptide pools and then identified expanded clonotypes by TCR sequencing. The positive SARS-CoV-2 PCR tests of the convalescent patients were dated from March to December 2020, before the Alpha, Beta and Delta variants emerged in the United States. PBMCs were cultured at around 2 million per well in IMDM supplemented with approximately 5.4% human AB serum and around 10 IU/ml IL-2, with approximately 9.5 ug/ml peptide pools added. On days 3 and 7, half of the culture medium was replaced with fresh IL-2-containing medium. CD4+ T cells were isolated after roughly nine days of culture through negative selection using the EasySep CD4+ T cell isolation kit. Ficoll-Paque Plus gradient centrifugation was used to isolate PBMCs from whole blood, and the isolated PBMCs were then either used fresh or cryopreserved at -140C. Triplicate wells were generally used for each culture condition.

CDR1 is given as DFQATT and CDR2 as SNEGSKA, both from the germline V gene (reference sequence). The germline ends are 10 bases apart after V is trimmed by 4 bases and J by 9 bases. The CDR3, from cysteine to phenylalanine, totals 11 residues. The DNA shown is the 33-base CDR3, in frame from base 1. The sequence links TRBV20-1 to TRBJ2-1, with the D gene too uncertain to name. The sequence came from a human donor who had recovered from COVID-19. Sequencing was performed on CD4+ T cells from blood, cultured in vitro. CDR3 reads: CSAMWDGEQFF. In nucleotides, the sequence is TGCAGTGCTATGTGGGATGGTGAGCAGTTCTTC.